This T cell receptor beta chain was recovered during a study of OX40 agonist ivuxolimab in advanced cancers. On the study more broadly: Partial responses were achieved by three patients, one with hepatocellular carcinoma and two with cutaneous melanoma.

Assay: immunoSEQ multiplex PCR; the TCRdb copy retains only in-frame clones and omits some. Of roughly 61,000 clones listed, approximately 90% are singletons. This TCR came from an adult with an advanced solid tumor such as melanoma, head and neck, liver or kidney cancer. Sequenced material: CD4+ or CD8+ T cells sorted from blood, taken in a trial of the OX40 agonist ivuxolimab.

CDR3 protein: CASSQDIQAGKTFF. The CDR3 DNA reads as TGCGCCAGCAGCCAAGATATTCAGGCAGGGAAAACTTTCTTT. The V gene is TRBV4-1, the J gene TRBJ1-1; D is possibly TRBD1 (5 bases). This CDR3 is 14 amino acids long. V shed 0 bases and J shed 12 bases, with 17 bases lying between them. Looked up from germline, CDR1 is MGHRA and CDR2 is YSYEKL.